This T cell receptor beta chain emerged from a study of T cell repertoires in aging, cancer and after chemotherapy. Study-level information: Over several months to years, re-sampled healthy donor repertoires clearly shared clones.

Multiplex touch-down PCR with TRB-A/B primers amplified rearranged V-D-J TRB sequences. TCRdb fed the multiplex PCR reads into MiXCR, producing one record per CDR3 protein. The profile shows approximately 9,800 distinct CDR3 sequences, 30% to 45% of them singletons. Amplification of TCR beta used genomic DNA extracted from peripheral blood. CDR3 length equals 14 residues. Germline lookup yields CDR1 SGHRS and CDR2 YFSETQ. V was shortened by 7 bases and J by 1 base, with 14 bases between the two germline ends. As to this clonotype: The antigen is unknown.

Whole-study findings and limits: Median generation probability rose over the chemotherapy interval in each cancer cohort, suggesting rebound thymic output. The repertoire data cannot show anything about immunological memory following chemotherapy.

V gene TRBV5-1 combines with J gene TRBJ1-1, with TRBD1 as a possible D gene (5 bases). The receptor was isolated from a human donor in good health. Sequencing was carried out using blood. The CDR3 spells CASGRGLQNTEAFF. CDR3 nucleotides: TGCGCCAGCGGGAGGGGACTTCAGAACACTGAAGCTTTCTTT.